One sample yielded the 20 T cell receptor beta chains listed below, sequenced in a study of shared T cell receptors in the human thymus. Produced via immunoSEQ multiplex PCR; TCRdb's table is partial and in-frame only. This sample has 700,000 or so clones, with roughly 88% found just once. These sequences were also reported in another study, on human thymus T cells.

The sequencing sample was made of thymocytes. These receptors originate from a girl under three years old with a congenital heart defect.

The chain uses TRBV15 and TRBJ1-2; TRBD1 is a possible D gene (5 bases). This CDR3 comprises 15 residues. CDR1 and CDR2 from the germline V gene are LNHNV and YYDKDF (reference sequence). V was clipped by 3 bases and J by 3 bases, with 14 bases between them. The chain's CDR3 is CATSSERQTHYGYTF. In DNA, the CDR3 is TGTGCCACCAGCAGTGAAAGACAGACTCACTATGGCTACACCTTC.

There are a few counts of this clone. The rearrangement joins TRBV10-2 to TRBJ1-6; no clear D gene. The CDR3 has 13 residues. The V and J ends lost 8 bases and 6 bases respectively, with 11 bases between them. Per germline, CDR1 WSHSY and CDR2 SAAADI. CDR3 protein: CASHGSINSPLHF. CDR3 coding DNA: TGCGCCAGCCATGGGAGTATTAATTCACCCCTCCACTTT.

The chain joins TRBV5-6 to TRBJ2-4; D not certain. The germline CDR1 and CDR2 sequences are SGHDT and YYEEEE. Trimming took off 1 base at V and 3 bases at J, with 11 bases between the two ends. The CDR3 has 15 amino acids. DNA of the CDR3: TGTGCCAGCAGCTTGTTTGCAGGCAACAAAAACATTCAGTACTTC. It encodes CASSLFAGNKNIQYF.

The chain joins TRBV6-5 to TRBJ2-7, with D possibly being TRBD1 (6 bases). Trimming removed 6 bases from V and 2 bases from J, with 17 bases in between. The length of the CDR3 is 15 residues. Germline CDR1 and CDR2: MNHEY and SVGAGI. CDR3 amino acids: CASSHLIGGAYEQYF. The CDR3 nucleotides are TGTGCCAGCAGCCATCTCATAGGGGGTGCCTACGAGCAGTACTTC.

The table lists this clone with a few counts. The CDR3 here is CASGDITSGGAGEQFF. The CDR3, as DNA: TGTGCTAGTGGTGACATAACTAGCGGGGGGGCCGGGGAGCAGTTCTTC. V gene TRBV12-5 combines with J gene TRBJ2-1; TRBD2 agrees at 13 bases. This CDR3 has 16 residues. Looked up from germline, CDR1 is LGHNT and CDR2 is FRNRAP. Trimming cost V 5 bases and J 10 bases; bases outside gene matches: 11.

This chain joins TRBV6-6 and TRBJ1-2; a possible D gene is TRBD1 (6 bases). This CDR3 has 14 amino acids. V lost 5 bases, J lost 4 bases, and 14 bases lay in between. CDR1 is MNHNY, CDR2 SVGAGI, per germline (reference sequence). The CDR3 spells CASSRNRDRYGYTF. The CDR3 DNA is TGTGCCAGCAGTCGTAACAGGGACCGCTATGGCTACACCTTC.

The chain recombines TRBV27 with TRBJ1-4; D perhaps matches TRBD1 (6 bases). Germline CDR1 reads MNHEY; CDR2 reads SMNVEV (reference sequence). This CDR3 region has 14 residues. The V gene lost 8 bases and the J gene lost 4 bases, with 14 bases spanning the gap. Written as DNA, the CDR3 is TGTGCCAGCCGAGACAGGCCACGTAATGAAAAACTGTTTTTT. This encodes CASRDRPRNEKLFF.

This rearrangement joins TRBV27 to TRBJ1-2; 7 bases map to TRBD1. The CDR3 extends over 16 amino acids. From germline, CDR1 is MNHEY and CDR2 SMNVEV (reference sequence). Losses at the gene ends were 6 bases for V and 5 bases for J; bases not matched to a gene: 15. The CDR3 DNA sequence: TGTGCCAGCAGAGGGGCCGGGACAGACCTTCTGTATGGCTACACCTTC. It yields the protein CASRGAGTDLLYGYTF.

There are a few counts of this clone. The rearrangement joins TRBV6-6 to TRBJ1-5, with D hard to call. V was trimmed by 0 bases and J by 3 bases, leaving 9 bases between them. The CDR3 is 15 residues long. The germline CDR1 and CDR2 sequences are MNHNY and SVGAGI (reference sequence). The CDR3 sequence: CASSYSGRYNQPQHF. Written as DNA, the CDR3 is TGTGCCAGCAGTTACTCGGGCCGATACAATCAGCCCCAGCATTTT.

V usage is TRBV5-1 and J usage is TRBJ1-1; D not resolved. V gave up 0 bases and J gave up 8 bases, with 11 bases separating them. Per the germline V gene, CDR1 is SGHRS and CDR2 is YFSETQ. This CDR3 contains 13 residues. The CDR3 protein is CASSLERVSEAFF. The DNA for the CDR3 is TGCGCCAGCAGCTTGGAACGGGTTTCGGAAGCTTTCTTT.

The V gene is TRBV27, the J gene TRBJ1-1, with TRBD1 identical over 8 bases. This CDR3 spans 14 amino acids. J gave up 1 base and V 8 bases, and 6 bases lay outside the gene matches. Per germline, CDR1 MNHEY and CDR2 SMNVEV (reference sequence). This CDR3 is CASGLDRGNTEAFF. CDR3 DNA: TGTGCCAGCGGCCTCGACAGGGGGAACACTGAAGCTTTCTTT.

This clone has only one observation. The chain combines TRBV11-1 with TRBJ1-1; no clear D. This CDR3 region has 13 residues. CDR1 and CDR2 from the germline V gene are SGHAT and FQDESV (reference sequence). V dropped 2 bases and J dropped 0 bases, with 4 bases sitting between them. The CDR3 sequence is CASSLPVNTEAFF. The CDR3 bases are TGTGCCAGCAGCTTACCGGTGAACACTGAAGCTTTCTTT.

This chain uses TRBV28 with TRBJ2-7, with 7 bases matching TRBD1. The CDR3 covers 15 residues. CDR1 is MDHEN, CDR2 SYDVKM, per germline. The V gene end was trimmed by 3 bases and the J gene end by 3 bases; junction bases not matched to a gene: 8. The CDR3 region has the DNA TGTGCCAGCAGTTTTTGGGACAGAATATTCTACGAGCAGTACTTC. It specifies CASSFWDRIFYEQYF. Based on the CDR3 plus reference TRBV28 and TRBJ2-7, the full variable domain is DVKVTQSSRYLVKRTGEKVFLECVQDMDHENMFWYRQDPGLGLRLIYFSYDVKMKEKGDIPEGYSVSREKKERFSLILESASTNQTSMYLCASSFWDRIFYEQYFGPGTRLTVT.

This chain links TRBV5-1 with TRBJ2-7; 9 bases align to TRBD1. The CDR3 is 24 amino acids. Losses at the gene ends were 4 bases for V and 3 bases for J; bases not matched to a gene: 35. From germline, CDR1 is SGHRS and CDR2 YFSETQ. The DNA for the CDR3 is TGCGCCAGCAGCGCTCCCAGGGTAACGGGACAGGGAAAAGTTGGCGGTCAAACTTACTACGAGCAGTACTTC. Translating gives CASSAPRVTGQGKVGGQTYYEQYF.

This chain uses TRBV5-6 with TRBJ1-4; D may be TRBD1 (6 bases). Germline V gene data show CDR1 as SGHDT and CDR2 as YYEEEE. The CDR3 totals 14 residues. V lost 3 bases to trimming and J lost 6 bases, with 12 bases between them. CDR3 sequence: CASSYGQPHEKLFF. CDR3 bases: TGTGCCAGCAGCTACGGACAGCCTCATGAAAAACTGTTTTTT.

The rearrangement joins TRBV4-3 to TRBJ2-7; D remains unclear. CDR3 length: 15 amino acids. V was shortened by 0 bases and J by 1 base, with 10 bases between the two germline ends. Looked up from germline, CDR1 is LGHNA and CDR2 is YSLEER. This CDR3 reads CASSQDARRSYEQYF. DNA for the CDR3: TGCGCCAGCAGCCAAGATGCCAGGCGTTCCTACGAGCAGTACTTC.

J is TRBJ1-6 and V is TRBV4-1; the D gene is possibly TRBD1 (6 bases). Deletions cut 6 bases from V and 6 bases from J, with 9 bases between. The CDR3 loop spans 13 amino acids. Looked up from germline, CDR1 is MGHRA and CDR2 is YSYEKL. The CDR3 sequence is CASSAQGNSPLHF. CDR3 DNA: TGCGCCAGCAGTGCACAGGGTAATTCACCCCTCCACTTT.

This clone was observed a handful of times. V gene TRBV6-6 combines with J gene TRBJ1-1, with 7 bases identical to TRBD1. Germline assignment: CDR1 MNHNY and CDR2 SVGAGI (reference sequence). The CDR3 length is 15 residues. V lost 0 bases and J lost 10; bases outside the gene matches: 11. CDR3 DNA: TGTGCCAGCAGTTACTCCCACAGGGGTCCCCAGGGAGCTTTCTTT. It codes for CASSYSHRGPQGAFF.

V is TRBV5-1 and J is TRBJ2-7, with 10 positions matching TRBD1. The V gene's germline CDR1 is SGHRS and CDR2 YFSETQ. V shed 4 bases and J 5 bases; nucleotides not matched to a gene: 9. This CDR3 contains 15 residues. The CDR3 spells CASSQGGQGSHEQYF. In DNA, the CDR3 is TGCGCCAGCAGCCAGGGGGGACAGGGGTCCCACGAGCAGTACTTC.

The chain combines TRBV6-5 with TRBJ1-2, with unresolved D. With 0 bases removed from V and 0 bases from J, the gap between germline ends came to 11 bases. The CDR3 has 16 residues. In germline, CDR1 is MNHEY, CDR2 SVGAGI. Here the CDR3 DNA reads TGTGCCAGCAGTTACTCTAAATCGACACCTAACTATGGCTACACCTTC. Translated, it gives CASSYSKSTPNYGYTF.